Following are 32 T cell receptor beta chains from one sample sequenced in a study of a mutant IDH1 vaccine in newly diagnosed glioma. The table came from immunoSEQ multiplex PCR; TCRdb's copy has only in-frame clones and leaves some out. Of tens of thousands of clones listed, 65% to 80% are singletons. As to time point: week 47, end of study. A 20-mer mutant IDH1 peptide at 300 ug was injected subcutaneously with topical imiquimod. For these receptors, no antigen is known. Sequencing used PBMCs, obtained from a glioma patient whose treatment included an IDH1 peptide vaccine. These receptor sequences come from a man in his forties with glioma.

CDR3 sequence reads: CASSISLLAGRFF. The CDR3 DNA follows: TGTGCCAGTAGTATTAGTCTCTTAGCGGGTCGGTTCTTC. This rearrangement joins TRBV19 to TRBJ2-1; 7 bases map to TRBD2. The CDR3 has 13 residues. Trimming took 3 bases from V and 15 from J; bases not matched to a gene: 11. Per germline, CDR1 LNHDA and CDR2 SQIVND (reference sequence).

There are a few counts of this clone. The V and J genes are TRBV25-1 and TRBJ1-1; tentatively, D is TRBD1 (5 bases). In germline, CDR1 is MGHDK, CDR2 SYGVNS. Trimming removed 8 bases from V and 5 bases from J, with 12 bases in between. CDR3 size: 12 residues. In DNA, the CDR3 is TGTGCCAGCCGGGCGGGGGAGACTGAAGCTTTCTTT. Its protein product is CASRAGETEAFF.

The V call is TRBV10-1, the J call TRBJ2-1; D possibly matches TRBD1 or TRBD2 (5 bases each). This CDR3 has 12 residues. V dropped 6 bases and J dropped 9 bases, with 12 bases sitting between them. Germline V gene sequence: CDR1 WNHNN, CDR2 SYGVQD (reference sequence). This chain's CDR3 is CASSHLGTEQFF. DNA for the CDR3: TGCGCCAGCAGCCACCTAGGGACTGAGCAGTTCTTC.

V gene TRBV2 combines with J gene TRBJ2-2; a possible D gene is TRBD1 (6 bases). Between the trimmed V and J ends, which lost 6 bases and 5 bases, there was a span of 13 bases. Germline CDR1 reads SNHLY; CDR2 reads FYNNEI. CDR3 length: 14 residues. This CDR3 is CASRGGTGTGELFF. The CDR3 nucleotides read TGTGCCAGCAGGGGCGGAACAGGGACCGGGGAGCTGTTTTTT.

This clone was seen a few times. The chain has TRBV15 and TRBJ1-1; D unclear. The CDR3 is 12 amino acids. Germline V gene data show CDR1 as LNHNV and CDR2 as YYDKDF (reference sequence). With 1 base removed from V and 4 bases from J, the gap between germline ends came to 4 bases. CDR3 nucleotides: TGTGCCACCAGCAGAGCCCGCACTGAAGCTTTCTTT. The encoded protein is CATSRARTEAFF.

For the CDR3, the DNA is TGTGCCAGTACCGTTACGGGGGGGCGCATCGGCTATGGCTACACCTTC. Protein sequence: CASTVTGGRIGYGYTF. V and J are TRBV19 and TRBJ1-2, with TRBD1 as a possible D gene (6 bases). The ends were cut back, 7 bases at V and 4 bases at J, with 22 bases in the middle. Germline loops: CDR1 LNHDA, CDR2 SQIVND (reference sequence). The CDR3 is made up of 16 amino acids.

CDR3 in amino acids: CARSLGDRGREGQPQHF. The CDR3 DNA follows: TGTGCCAGAAGCTTGGGGGACAGGGGGCGCGAGGGACAGCCCCAGCATTTT. V and J are TRBV5-3 and TRBJ1-5; 12 bases match TRBD1. TRBV5-3 falls under the ORF class, with uncertain function. This CDR3 is 17 amino acids long. Trimming cost V 0 bases and J 7 bases; bases outside gene matches: 8.

CDR3 sequence (DNA): TGTGCCAGCAGTTTGGGAGATACGCAGTATTTT. This sequence encodes CASSLGDTQYF. This chain uses TRBV6-6 with TRBJ2-3; D unclear. Trimming pared 4 bases from V and 5 bases from J, leaving 4 bases between. CDR1 and CDR2 (germline): MNHNY, SVGAGI (reference sequence). The CDR3 consists of 11 residues.

The gene calls are TRBV28 and TRBJ2-7; D not certain. Looked up from germline, CDR1 is MDHEN and CDR2 is SYDVKM. V gave up 9 bases and J gave up 2 bases, with 14 bases separating them. This CDR3 is built from 13 residues. Here the CDR3 reads CASAGRNPYEQYF. In DNA, the CDR3 is TGTGCCAGTGCAGGACGGAACCCCTACGAGCAGTACTTC.

There are a few counts of this clone. This sequence joins TRBV5-1 and TRBJ2-3; a possible D gene is TRBD2 (6 bases). Germline assignment: CDR1 SGHRS and CDR2 YFSETQ. Trimming cost V 5 bases and J 10 bases, with 17 bases left between them. The CDR3 sequence is 13 residues long. CDR3: CASSRPPSDAQYF. Here the CDR3 DNA reads TGCGCCAGCAGTCGACCCCCTAGCGATGCGCAGTATTTT.

CDR3 DNA: TGTGCCAGTAGTCCGGCAGGGGGAGACTATGGCTACACCTTC. Protein sequence: CASSPAGGDYGYTF. This chain uses TRBV19 with TRBJ1-2; 7 nucleotides match TRBD1. The CDR3 runs to 14 residues. The germline gives CDR1 LNHDA, CDR2 SQIVND (reference sequence). V was clipped by 5 bases and J by 3 bases; unmatched bases: 6.

V gene TRBV19 combines with J gene TRBJ1-2; the match to TRBD1 covers 8 bases. There are 12 residues in the CDR3. Germline V gene lookup returns CDR1 LNHDA and CDR2 SQIVND (reference sequence). The V and J ends lost 6 bases and 7 bases, in that order; junction bases with no gene match: 4. The CDR3 loop is CASRPTGGGYTF. The CDR3 nucleotides are TGTGCCAGTAGACCTACAGGGGGTGGCTACACCTTC. Complete variable domain (other parts from reference TRBV19 and TRBJ1-2): DGGITQSPKYLFRKEGQNVTLSCEQNLNHDAMYWYRQDPGQGLRLIYYSQIVNDFQKGDIAEGYSVSREKKESFPLTVTSAQKNPTAFYLCASRPTGGGYTFGSGTRLTVV.

Here the CDR3 DNA reads TGTGCCAGCAGCTCTGGACAGGGGAGTCAGCCCCAGCATTTT. Amino acid sequence: CASSSGQGSQPQHF. The chain recombines TRBV5-6 with TRBJ1-5; TRBD1 matches at 9 bases. This CDR3 has 14 residues. V was clipped by 3 bases and J by 6 bases; unmatched bases: 4. The germline CDR1 and CDR2 sequences are SGHDT and YYEEEE.

A single count supports this clone. The J gene is TRBJ1-2, the V gene TRBV11-2, with no clear D. The CDR3 contains 12 residues. Germline lookup yields CDR1 SGHAT and CDR2 FQNNGV. The DNA of the CDR3 is TGTGCTGGAGGAGGGAACGACTATGGCTACACCTTC. Protein sequence: CAGGGNDYGYTF.

The chain has TRBV5-6 and TRBJ2-2; TRBD2 aligns across 11 bases. V was pared by 4 bases and J by 6 bases, with 17 bases of the junction left unmatched. The CDR3 is made up of 19 amino acids. Per the germline V gene, CDR1 is SGHDT and CDR2 is YYEEEE. CDR3 DNA: TGTGCCAGCAGCCCGAGGAGTGGGACTAGCGGCGGTCTGGCCGGGGAGCTGTTTTTT. It translates to CASSPRSGTSGGLAGELFF. The full variable domain, completed using reference TRBV5-6 and TRBJ2-2, is DAGVTQSPTHLIKTRGQQVTLRCSPKSGHDTVSWYQQALGQGPQFIFQYYEEEERQRGNFPDRFSGHQFPNYSSELNVNALLLGDSALYLCASSPRSGTSGGLAGELFFGEGSRLTVL.

In its sample, this clone is medium-sized. The V call is TRBV7-9, the J call TRBJ1-1, with 11 bases fitting TRBD1. V lost 5 bases and J lost 4; bases outside the gene matches: 6. The CDR3 extends over 15 amino acids. In germline, CDR1 is SEHNR, CDR2 FQNEAQ (reference sequence). The CDR3 coding sequence is TGTGCCAGCAGCCAATTTGGGACAGGGGGCACTGAAGCTTTCTTT. Translating it yields CASSQFGTGGTEAFF.

There are a few counts of this clone. The chain uses TRBV6-4 and TRBJ2-1; D gene uncertain. Germline CDR1 and CDR2: MRHNA and SNTAGT. V was cut by 2 bases and J by 0 bases, with 11 bases left in between. The CDR3 extends over 16 amino acids. Here the CDR3 DNA reads TGTGCCAGCAGTGACGAGCCCGTTAGCTCCTACAATGAGCAGTTCTTC. Encoded protein: CASSDEPVSSYNEQFF.

This rearrangement joins TRBV30 to TRBJ1-4; no reliable D call. Between the trimmed V and J ends, which lost 2 bases and 7 bases, there was a span of 14 bases. In germline, CDR1 is GTSNPN, CDR2 SVGIG (reference sequence). There are 14 residues in the CDR3. CDR3 protein: CAWSLIPGSEKLFF. DNA of the CDR3: TGTGCCTGGAGTCTGATACCTGGCAGTGAAAAACTGTTTTTT.

The rearrangement joins TRBV7-8 to TRBJ2-6; 9 nucleotides align to TRBD1. The ends lost 1 base at V and 4 bases at J; junction bases unmatched: 5. The CDR3 has 17 amino acids. Germline V gives CDR1 SGHVS, CDR2 FQNEAQ. CDR3: CASSLEGQGLGANVLTF. Written as DNA, the CDR3 is TGTGCCAGCAGCTTAGAGGGACAGGGCTTGGGGGCCAACGTCCTGACTTTC.

The chain combines TRBV7-9 with TRBJ1-5; D is unresolved. This CDR3 is built from 16 residues. Germline V gene sequence: CDR1 SEHNR, CDR2 FQNEAQ (reference sequence). Trimming pared 5 bases from V and 1 base from J, leaving 15 bases between. The CDR3 DNA follows: TGTGCCAGCAGCCTGCGCGATCGGAGGAGCAATCAGCCCCAGCATTTT. Protein: CASSLRDRRSNQPQHF.

The table lists this clone with a few counts. The V and J genes are TRBV2 and TRBJ1-5; D call uncertain. Germline CDR1 reads SNHLY; CDR2 reads FYNNEI. The CDR3 spans 14 residues. V was pared by 0 bases and J by 7 bases, with 10 bases between. Here the CDR3 reads CASSEAPRGQPQHF. CDR3 DNA: TGTGCCAGCAGTGAAGCCCCCAGAGGGCAGCCCCAGCATTTT.

This clone was recorded once. DNA of the CDR3: TGTGCCAGTAGTCCCCAGACTAGCGGGACTGCGGCTGAGCAGTTCTTC. Its protein is CASSPQTSGTAAEQFF. The chain carries TRBV19 and TRBJ2-1, with 11 bases fitting TRBD2. The CDR3 sequence is 16 residues long. Germline CDR1 and CDR2: LNHDA and SQIVND (reference sequence). V trimming: 5 bases; J trimming: 9 bases; junction bases outside the gene matches: 12. Full variable domain (rest looked up from reference TRBV19 and TRBJ2-1): DGGITQSPKYLFRKEGQNVTLSCEQNLNHDAMYWYRQDPGQGLRLIYYSQIVNDFQKGDIAEGYSVSREKKESFPLTVTSAQKNPTAFYLCASSPQTSGTAAEQFFGPGTRLTVL.

The rearrangement links TRBV19 to TRBJ1-4; D is unclear. Trimming cost V 5 bases and J 11 bases, with 9 bases left between them. The CDR3 sequence is 11 residues long. Germline assignment: CDR1 LNHDA and CDR2 SQIVND (reference sequence). As DNA, the CDR3 is TGTGCCAGTAGTCTTGGGTTGAAACTGTTTTTT. It is translated as CASSLGLKLFF.

The genes are TRBV7-9 and TRBJ1-2; possibly TRBD1 for D (5 bases). V lost 1 base, J lost 6 bases, and 9 bases lay in between. This CDR3 comprises 13 residues. Looked up from germline, CDR1 is SEHNR and CDR2 is FQNEAQ (reference sequence). CDR3 residues: CASSLETANGYTF. CDR3 nucleotides: TGTGCCAGCAGCTTAGAGACAGCAAATGGCTACACCTTC.

This chain connects TRBV19 to TRBJ2-1, with D unresolved. CDR3 length: 14 amino acids. Germline CDR1 is LNHDA and CDR2 is SQIVND (reference sequence). V gave up 7 bases and J gave up 0 bases, with 10 bases separating them. The CDR3 protein is CASNPTSSYNEQFF. The CDR3 DNA follows: TGTGCCAGTAACCCGACCAGCTCCTACAATGAGCAGTTCTTC.

The rearrangement uses TRBV6-5 and TRBJ2-2; 8 bases fit TRBD2. Germline CDR1 reads MNHEY; CDR2 reads SVGAGI. V was clipped by 6 bases and J by 4 bases; unmatched bases: 4. This CDR3 is 14 amino acids long. This chain's CDR3 is CASRSGTSTGELFF. CDR3 nucleotide sequence: TGTGCCAGCAGATCCGGGACTAGCACCGGGGAGCTGTTTTTT.

Notes on this clone: The sample contains more than one DNA sequence encoding this CDR3. In DNA form, the CDR3 reads TGTGCCACCAGCAGAGACAGAGCGGAGAACACTGAAGCTTTCTTT. Translating it yields CATSRDRAENTEAFF. The V call is TRBV15, the J call TRBJ1-1; D gene uncertain. Trimming took off 0 bases at V and 1 base at J, with 9 bases between the two ends. The CDR3 has 15 amino acids. Germline V gene data show CDR1 as LNHNV and CDR2 as YYDKDF (reference sequence).

V gene TRBV2 combines with J gene TRBJ1-2; a weak D match, TRBD1 (5 bases). V was trimmed by 4 bases and J by 6 bases, leaving 12 bases between them. This CDR3 has 13 amino acids. CDR1 and CDR2 (germline): SNHLY, FYNNEI. CDR3 in amino acids: CASSVRAGDGYTF. CDR3 coding DNA: TGTGCCAGCAGTGTTCGTGCGGGGGATGGCTACACCTTC.

This clone appeared once. The chain links TRBV13 to TRBJ2-7; D is unclear. The CDR3 spans 12 residues. Trimming left V 7 bases short and J 7 bases short, with 14 bases between. The germline CDR1 and CDR2 sequences are PRHDT and FYEKMQ (reference sequence). CDR3 in amino acids: CASILPPGEQYF. The CDR3 DNA reads as TGTGCCAGCATCCTACCGCCCGGGGAGCAGTACTTC.

The chain recombines TRBV6-4 with TRBJ2-2; no definite D call. The V and J ends lost 5 bases and 2 bases respectively, with 12 bases between them. The CDR3 contains 15 residues. The germline V gene encodes CDR1 MRHNA and CDR2 SNTAGT. The CDR3 sequence: CASSQFARNTGELFF. DNA of the CDR3: TGTGCCAGCAGTCAATTCGCCAGAAACACCGGGGAGCTGTTTTTT.

This clone was counted once. V is TRBV5-6 and J is TRBJ2-1, with TRBD2 matching over 13 bases. V lost 1 base to trimming and J lost 9 bases; unmatched junction nucleotides: 7. The CDR3 runs 16 residues. Germline V gene data show CDR1 as SGHDT and CDR2 as YYEEEE. CDR3 in amino acids: CASSLRTSGSRTEQFF. The CDR3 region has the DNA TGTGCCAGCAGCTTGCGGACTAGCGGGAGCCGAACTGAGCAGTTCTTC. Full variable domain (outside the CDR3, taken from reference TRBV5-6 and TRBJ2-1): DAGVTQSPTHLIKTRGQQVTLRCSPKSGHDTVSWYQQALGQGPQFIFQYYEEEERQRGNFPDRFSGHQFPNYSSELNVNALLLGDSALYLCASSLRTSGSRTEQFFGPGTRLTVL.

The chain recombines TRBV11-3 with TRBJ1-1, with D maybe TRBD1 (5 bases). V was shortened by 3 bases and J by 6 bases, with 11 bases between the two germline ends. The CDR3 contains 13 residues. CDR1 SGHNT and CDR2 YENEEA come from the germline V gene. CDR3 sequence: CASSLQGGAEAFF. The CDR3 nucleotides are TGTGCCAGCAGCTTGCAGGGCGGGGCTGAAGCTTTCTTT. The full variable domain, its missing parts supplied by reference TRBV11-3 and TRBJ1-1, is EAGVVQSPRYKIIEKKQPVAFWCNPISGHNTLYWYLQNLGQGPELLIRYENEEAVDDSQLPKDRFSAERLKGVDSTLKIQPAELGDSAVYLCASSLQGGAEAFFGQGTRLTVV.